Listed below are T cell receptor beta chains from one sample, sequenced in a study of blood T cell repertoires in COVID-19. Only in-frame clones appear in the TCRdb table, and some are missing; sequencing was by immunoSEQ multiplex PCR. The sample has roughly 340,000 clones; 85% to 90% are singletons. Sequencing was carried out using peripheral blood. These receptors all stem from a woman in her seventies with COVID-19, enrolled during active disease. CDR3s include the opening cysteine and the closing phenylalanine or tryptophan. Fields, in order: V gene, clone size, J gene, D gene, CDR3 DNA, CDR3 protein. D genes are given only for firm matches. The listing skips clone size in some rows; elsewhere it reads once, few, many or a size class.

TRBV5-6	.	TRBJ2-1	TRBD1	TGTGCCAGCAGCGCAGGGGGCACGGTTAATGAGCAGTTCTTC	CASSAGGTVNEQFF
TRBV28	once	TRBJ1-2	TRBD1	TGTGCCAGCAGTTGGACAGGGGGAATCTATGGCTACACCTTC	CASSWTGGIYGYTF
TRBV5-4	.	TRBJ2-3	TRBD2	TGTGCCAGCAGCTTGGCCGTCGCGGGGGGCAGCACAGATACGCAGTATTTT	CASSLAVAGGSTDTQYF
TRBV19	.	TRBJ1-2	TRBD1	TGTGCCACCCGGTCTACAGGGGGCGCGGGTGGCTACACCTTC	CATRSTGGAGGYTF
TRBV6-5	.	TRBJ1-6	TRBD1	TGTGCCAGCACCCTGACAGGGGATGTCGATTCACCCCTCCACTTT	CASTLTGDVDSPLHF
TRBV7-2	.	TRBJ1-2	.	TGTGCCAGCAGCTTCTCCCAGGCTTACTATGGCTACACCTTC	CASSFSQAYYGYTF
TRBV13	once	TRBJ1-1	.	TGTGCCAGCAGCCCCGCGAGCGGGGCGAACACTGAAGCTTTCTTT	CASSPASGANTEAFF
TRBV28	.	TRBJ1-2	TRBD1	TGTGCCAGCAGTCCGGGACAGGGGGCGAAGTATGGCTACACCTTC	CASSPGQGAKYGYTF
TRBV6-5	.	TRBJ1-5	.	TGTGCCAGCAGTTACTCAGCAACAGGGACTCAGCCCCAGCATTTT	CASSYSATGTQPQHF
TRBV5-1	few	TRBJ1-1	TRBD1	TGCGCCAGCAGCTTGGACCCCATTGACAGGGGGGACATGAACACTGAAGCTTTCTTT	CASSLDPIDRGDMNTEAFF
TRBV4-2	.	TRBJ1-5	.	TGTGCCAGCAGCCACGGGGGGGACACGTTCAATCAGCCCCAGCATTTT	CASSHGGDTFNQPQHF
TRBV30	.	TRBJ1-6	.	TGTGCCTGGAGTCCCCTCACGGGAGGATCACCCCTCCACTTT	CAWSPLTGGSPLHF
TRBV3-1/TRBV3-2	.	TRBJ2-6	TRBD2	TGTGCCAGCAGCCATGCGGGGGGGCATCAAGGGGCCAACGTCCTGACTTTC	CASSHAGGHQGANVLTF
TRBV19	.	TRBJ1-1	TRBD1	TGTGCCAGTAGTATTACAGGGGGCACCACTGAAGCTTTCTTT	CASSITGGTTEAFF
TRBV5-1	.	TRBJ1-6	TRBD1	TGCGCCAGCAGCTTAACAGGGGGCATCTATAATTCACCCCTCCACTTT	CASSLTGGIYNSPLHF
TRBV6-6	few	TRBJ1-5	.	TGTGCCAGCAGTTACGTACGGGGAAATCAGCCCCAGCATTTT	CASSYVRGNQPQHF
TRBV5-1	.	TRBJ1-1	TRBD1	TGCGCCAGCAGCTTTAGGCCAGGGGGCAACACTGAAGCTTTCTTT	CASSFRPGGNTEAFF
TRBV5-4	.	TRBJ1-1	.	TGTGCCAGCAGCCCCCCGGGACTGGGAAACACTGAAGCTTTCTTT	CASSPPGLGNTEAFF
TRBV4-1	.	TRBJ1-5	TRBD1	TGCGCCAGCAGCCGGGACAGCGACAATCAGCCCCAGCATTTT	CASSRDSDNQPQHF
TRBV30	.	TRBJ1-1	TRBD1	TGTGCCTGGAGTGTCTTAGGGGGCGCAACTGAAGCTTTCTTT	CAWSVLGGATEAFF
TRBV27	once	TRBJ1-1	.	TGTGCCAGCAGTCCTTACGTCGACAGTTTCGGCACTGAAGCTTTCTTT	CASSPYVDSFGTEAFF
TRBV7-9	once	TRBJ1-2	.	TGTGCCAGCAGCTTATCAGGCGGAGGCTATGGCTACACCTTC	CASSLSGGGYGYTF
TRBV3-1/TRBV3-2	.	TRBJ1-2	TRBD1	TGTGCCAGCAGCCAAGGAGCGACAGGGGACGGCTACACCTTC	CASSQGATGDGYTF
TRBV5-4	.	TRBJ1-2	TRBD1	TGTGCCAGCAGCGCGGGACAGAACTATGGCTACACCTTC	CASSAGQNYGYTF
TRBV2	.	TRBJ1-1	.	TGTGCCAGCAGTGAAATGCGGGGGGCGAACACTGAAGCTTTCTTT	CASSEMRGANTEAFF
TRBV4-1	.	TRBJ2-7	.	TGCGCCAGCAGCCAGCTACAGGTTTCCTACGAGCAGTACTTC	CASSQLQVSYEQYF
TRBV5-1	.	TRBJ2-7	TRBD2	TGCGCCAGCAGCTCTAGCGGCTGGGAGCAGTACTTC	CASSSSGWEQYF
TRBV2	once	TRBJ1-5	TRBD1	TGTGCCAGCAGTGTCGACAGGGACGCCGGCAATCAGCCCCAGCATTTT	CASSVDRDAGNQPQHF
TRBV6-6	.	TRBJ1-5	.	TGTGCCAGCACGGCGTATACAGTGAGCAATCAGCCCCAGCATTTT	CASTAYTVSNQPQHF
TRBV7-9	many	TRBJ2-5	TRBD1	TGTGCCAGCAGCTTAGCGGACAGGGAAGAGACCCAGTACTTC	CASSLADREETQYF
TRBV9	once	TRBJ2-2	.	TGTGCCACGCGACGCGAGGGAACCGGGGAGCTGTTTTTT	CATRREGTGELFF
TRBV7-2	.	TRBJ1-4	.	TGTGCCAGCAGCCCGCGGGACAATGAAAAACTGTTTTTT	CASSPRDNEKLFF
TRBV6-2/TRBV6-3	few	TRBJ2-3	TRBD2	TGTGCCAGCAGTGCCATCGGGGGGGGGCCCCCAGATACGCAGTATTTT	CASSAIGGGPPDTQYF
TRBV11-2	.	TRBJ2-7	TRBD2	TGTGCCAGCAGTCGGGACAGACCTCTCACTAGACTAGCGGGGGGTCGAACCTACGAGCAGTACTTC	CASSRDRPLTRLAGGRTYEQYF
TRBV29-1	.	TRBJ2-1	.	TGCAGCGCCTCAGGATACAATGAGCAGTTCTTC	CSASGYNEQFF
TRBV24-1	.	TRBJ1-2	.	TGTGCCACCAGTGCCGGGAGGGCTGGCTACACCTTC	CATSAGRAGYTF
TRBV3-1/TRBV3-2	.	TRBJ1-4	.	TGTGCCAGCAGCCACGGCGAGGGAAAACTGTTTTTT	CASSHGEGKLFF
TRBV4-3	.	TRBJ2-3	TRBD1	TGCGCCAGCAGCCAAGATCAGGGGGCCCTAAGCACAGATACGCAGTATTTT	CASSQDQGALSTDTQYF
TRBV27	.	TRBJ2-7	TRBD1	TGTGCCAGCAGTTCGCGACAGGGAACCTACGAGCAGTACTTC	CASSSRQGTYEQYF
TRBV7-8	.	TRBJ2-7	TRBD2	TGTGCCAGCAGCCCCTCAGACGGGAGGGCTCACGAGCAGTACTTC	CASSPSDGRAHEQYF
TRBV5-4	.	TRBJ2-2	TRBD1	TGTGCCAGCAGCTTACGGGGACAGGGACGCACCGGGGAGCTGTTTTTT	CASSLRGQGRTGELFF
TRBV27	.	TRBJ2-1	TRBD1	TGTGCCAGCAGTCCGCCTGGACAGGGGGCGGGTGAGCAGTTCTTC	CASSPPGQGAGEQFF
TRBV19	.	TRBJ1-3	.	TGTGCCAGTACCCCATGGTTGGCCGTCTCTGGAAACACCATATATTTT	CASTPWLAVSGNTIYF
TRBV18	.	TRBJ1-1	TRBD1	TGTGCCAGCTCACTCGACCAGGGGGCGCTGGGCACTGAAGCTTTCTTT	CASSLDQGALGTEAFF
TRBV28	.	TRBJ1-2	.	TGTGCCAGCAGCCTCGAGGCGGGGGCTGGCTACACCTTC	CASSLEAGAGYTF
TRBV27	.	TRBJ1-2	.	TGTGCCAGCCAGGGGTTAGACTATGGCTACACCTTC	CASQGLDYGYTF
TRBV10-3	once	TRBJ2-1	TRBD2	TGTGCCATCAGTGAGTCTAGCGGGGGGGCTTTGAATGAGCAGTTCTTC	CAISESSGGALNEQFF
TRBV5-1	.	TRBJ2-1	.	TGCGCCAGCAGCTCCAGGGCCACTAACAATGAGCAGTTCTTC	CASSSRATNNEQFF
TRBV5-4	.	TRBJ2-7	TRBD2	TGTGCCAGCAGCTTGGGTCCTAGCGGGTACGAGCAGTACTTC	CASSLGPSGYEQYF
TRBV5-1	.	TRBJ2-7	.	TGCGCCAGCAGCTTCACCGGGAGCGGGGAGCAGTACTTC	CASSFTGSGEQYF
TRBV9	few	TRBJ1-3	.	TGTGCCAGCAGCGCAACCCAACCAGGGACTGGAAACACCATATATTTT	CASSATQPGTGNTIYF